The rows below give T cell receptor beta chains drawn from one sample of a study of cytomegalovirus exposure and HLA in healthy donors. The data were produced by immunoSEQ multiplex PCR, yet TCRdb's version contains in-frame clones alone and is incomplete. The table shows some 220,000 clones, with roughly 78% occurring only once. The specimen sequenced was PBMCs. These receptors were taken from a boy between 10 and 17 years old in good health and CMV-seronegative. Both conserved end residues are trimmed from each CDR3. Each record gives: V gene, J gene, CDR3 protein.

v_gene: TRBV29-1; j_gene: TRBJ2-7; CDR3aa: SVCRRSDYEQY
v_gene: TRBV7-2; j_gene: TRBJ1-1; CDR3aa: ASSLYGGMNTEAF
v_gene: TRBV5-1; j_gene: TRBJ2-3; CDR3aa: ASSYNGGLGTDTQY
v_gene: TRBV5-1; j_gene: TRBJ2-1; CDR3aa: ASSPWTSGEDEQF
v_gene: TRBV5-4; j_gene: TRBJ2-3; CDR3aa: ASSFGTSGRGADTQY
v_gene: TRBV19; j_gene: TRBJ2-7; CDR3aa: ASSIGRGRYEQY
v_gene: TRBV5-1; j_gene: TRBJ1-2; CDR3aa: ASSGARGATYGYT
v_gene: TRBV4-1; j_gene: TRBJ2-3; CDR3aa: ASSQLAGVSDTQY
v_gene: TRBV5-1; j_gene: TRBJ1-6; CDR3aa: ASRKTGGNNSPLH
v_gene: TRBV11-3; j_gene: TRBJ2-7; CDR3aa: ASSFIARVVYEQY
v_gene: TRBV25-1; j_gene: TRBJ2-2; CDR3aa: ASSERASGNTGELF
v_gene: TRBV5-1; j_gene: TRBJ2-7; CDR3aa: ASRRTGLASYEQY
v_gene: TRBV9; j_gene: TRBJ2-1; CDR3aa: ASSVRQENEQF
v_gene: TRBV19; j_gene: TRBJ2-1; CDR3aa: ASSIRNEQF
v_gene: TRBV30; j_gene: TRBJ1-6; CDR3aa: AWSGHLNSPLH
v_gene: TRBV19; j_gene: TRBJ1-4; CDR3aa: ASSITGTGGDEKLF
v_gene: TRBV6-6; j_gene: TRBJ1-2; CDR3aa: ASSYPPWDTRQGYT
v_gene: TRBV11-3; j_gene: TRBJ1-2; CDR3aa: ASSLDLTGSGYT
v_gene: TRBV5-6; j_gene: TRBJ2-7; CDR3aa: ASSLGAPAYEQY
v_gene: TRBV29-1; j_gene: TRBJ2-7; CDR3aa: SVGTRLAEPYEQY
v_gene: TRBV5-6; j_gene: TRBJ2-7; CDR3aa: ASSPLGVAGGNEQY
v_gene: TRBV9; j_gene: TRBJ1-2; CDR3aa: ASSVGHFSGYT
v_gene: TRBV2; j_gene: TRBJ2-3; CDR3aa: ASSEEDTNTDTQY
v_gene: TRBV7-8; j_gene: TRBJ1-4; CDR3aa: ASSAQGLVEKLF
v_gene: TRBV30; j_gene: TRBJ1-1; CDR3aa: AWFPYLGGEEELGGF
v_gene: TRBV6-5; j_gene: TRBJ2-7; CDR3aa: ASTVAGSSYEQY
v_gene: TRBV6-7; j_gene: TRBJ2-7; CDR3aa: ASSSPTYEQY
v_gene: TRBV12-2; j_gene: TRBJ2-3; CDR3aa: ASRLGAGGTDTQY
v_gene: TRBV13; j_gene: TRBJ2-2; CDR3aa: ASSLMSGGVRNTGELF
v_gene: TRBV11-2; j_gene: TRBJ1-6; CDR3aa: ASSSRVGGSPLH
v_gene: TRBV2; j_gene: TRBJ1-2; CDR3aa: AGQGGGYGYT
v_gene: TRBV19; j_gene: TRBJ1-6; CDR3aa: ASSIDLGEASPLH
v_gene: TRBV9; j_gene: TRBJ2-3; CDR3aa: ASSVRSGGNTDTQY
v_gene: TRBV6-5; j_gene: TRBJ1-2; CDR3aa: ASSYPGGASYGYT
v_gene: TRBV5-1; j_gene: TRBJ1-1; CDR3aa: ASSFGGVNTEAF
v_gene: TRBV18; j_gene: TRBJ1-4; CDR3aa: ASSLTGTGREKLF